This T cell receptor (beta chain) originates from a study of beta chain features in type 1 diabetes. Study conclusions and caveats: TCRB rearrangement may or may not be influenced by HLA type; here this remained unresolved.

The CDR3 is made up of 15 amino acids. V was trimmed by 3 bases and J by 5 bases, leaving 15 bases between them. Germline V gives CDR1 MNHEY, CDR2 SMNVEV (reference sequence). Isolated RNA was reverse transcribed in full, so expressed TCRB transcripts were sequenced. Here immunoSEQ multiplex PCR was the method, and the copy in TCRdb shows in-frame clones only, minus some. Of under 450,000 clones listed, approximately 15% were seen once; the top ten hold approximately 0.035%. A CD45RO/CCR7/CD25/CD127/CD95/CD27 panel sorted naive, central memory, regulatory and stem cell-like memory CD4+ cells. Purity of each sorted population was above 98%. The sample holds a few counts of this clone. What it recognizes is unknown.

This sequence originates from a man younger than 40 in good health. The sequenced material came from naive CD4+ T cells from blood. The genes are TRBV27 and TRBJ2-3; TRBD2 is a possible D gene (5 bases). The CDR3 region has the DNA TGTGCCAGCAGTTTCAGCGGAACACCATTAGATACGCAGTATTTT. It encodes CASSFSGTPLDTQYF.